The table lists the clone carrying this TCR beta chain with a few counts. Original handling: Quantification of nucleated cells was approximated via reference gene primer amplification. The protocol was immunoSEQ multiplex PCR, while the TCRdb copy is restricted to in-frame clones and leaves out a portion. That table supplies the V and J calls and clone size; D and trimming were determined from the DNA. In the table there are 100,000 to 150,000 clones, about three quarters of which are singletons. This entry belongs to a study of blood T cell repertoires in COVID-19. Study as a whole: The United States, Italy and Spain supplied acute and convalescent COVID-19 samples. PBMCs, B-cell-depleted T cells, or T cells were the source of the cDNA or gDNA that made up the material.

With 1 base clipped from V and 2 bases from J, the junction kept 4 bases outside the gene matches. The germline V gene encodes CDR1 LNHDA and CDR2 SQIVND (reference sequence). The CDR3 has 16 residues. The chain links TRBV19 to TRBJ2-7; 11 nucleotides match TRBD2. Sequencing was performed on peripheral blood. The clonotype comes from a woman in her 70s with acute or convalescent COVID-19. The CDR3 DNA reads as TGTGCCAGTAGTATAGCGGGGACTAGCGGCACCTACGAGCAGTACTTC. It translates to CASSIAGTSGTYEQYF.